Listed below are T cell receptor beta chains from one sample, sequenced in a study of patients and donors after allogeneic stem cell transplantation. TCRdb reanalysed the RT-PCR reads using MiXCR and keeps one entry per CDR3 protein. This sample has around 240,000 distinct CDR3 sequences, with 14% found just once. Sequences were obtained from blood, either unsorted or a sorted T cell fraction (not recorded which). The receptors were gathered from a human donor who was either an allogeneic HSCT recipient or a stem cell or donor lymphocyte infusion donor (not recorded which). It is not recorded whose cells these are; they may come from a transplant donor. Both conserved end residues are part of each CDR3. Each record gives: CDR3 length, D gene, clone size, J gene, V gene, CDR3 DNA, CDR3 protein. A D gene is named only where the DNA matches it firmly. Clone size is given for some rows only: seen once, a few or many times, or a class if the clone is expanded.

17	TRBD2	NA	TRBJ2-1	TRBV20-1	TGCAGTGCTCTCAACCCTGGAGCGGGGGGGCAGCCCAATGAGCAGTTCTTC	CSALNPGAGGQPNEQFF
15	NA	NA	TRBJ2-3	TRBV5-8	TGTGCCAGCAGCTTGGATCAGGGAAGCACAGATACGCAGTATTTT	CASSLDQGSTDTQYF
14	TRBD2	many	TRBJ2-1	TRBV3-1	TGTGCCAGCAGCCAAGCGCGGGGGGGCAATGAGCAGTTCTTC	CASSQARGGNEQFF
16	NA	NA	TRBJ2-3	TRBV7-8	TGTGCCAGCTATAGGGGCAGGGGATCTAGCACAGATACGCAGTATTTT	CASYRGRGSSTDTQYF
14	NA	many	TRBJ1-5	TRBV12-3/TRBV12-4	TGTGCCAGCAGTTCCGGGACGCGGAATCAGCCCCAGCATTTT	CASSSGTRNQPQHF
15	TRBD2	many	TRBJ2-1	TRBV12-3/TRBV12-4	TGTGCCAGCAGTCTGACTAGCGGGGGGGCCCGTGAGCAGTTCTTC	CASSLTSGGAREQFF
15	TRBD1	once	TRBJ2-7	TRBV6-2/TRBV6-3	TGTGCCAGCACTCCGCGGACAGGGAACTCCTACGAGCAGTACTTC	CASTPRTGNSYEQYF
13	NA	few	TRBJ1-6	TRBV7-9	TGTGCCAGCACGTCGGATTATAATTCACCCCTCCACTTT	CASTSDYNSPLHF
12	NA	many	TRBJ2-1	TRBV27	TGTGCCAGCAGTTCCTGGGACGGCGAGCAGTTCTTC	CASSSWDGEQFF
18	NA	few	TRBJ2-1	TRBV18	TGTGCCAGCTCACCACCGATCGAGCCGGGTAGCTCCTACAATGAGCAGTTCTTC	CASSPPIEPGSSYNEQFF
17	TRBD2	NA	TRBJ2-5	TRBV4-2	TGTGCCAGCAGCCAAGATGAAGGAGCGGGGGGGCTAGAGACCCAGTACTTC	CASSQDEGAGGLETQYF
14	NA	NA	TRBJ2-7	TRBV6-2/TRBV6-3	TGTGCCAGCAGCCACAGGGTGGATCTGCCCGAGCAGTACTTC	CASSHRVDLPEQYF
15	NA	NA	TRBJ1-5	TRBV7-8	TGTGCCAGCAGCCCCTCTAGGGGAGTTAGTCAGCCCCAGCATTTT	CASSPSRGVSQPQHF
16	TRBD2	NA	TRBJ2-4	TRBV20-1	TGCAGTGCCCCCTGGAGCGGGACGGGAGCCAAAAACATTCAGTACTTC	CSAPWSGTGAKNIQYF
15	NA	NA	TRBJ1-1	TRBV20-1	TGCAGTGCTAGGGTCGGTGGAGGGGGGAACACTGAAGCTTTCTTT	CSARVGGGGNTEAFF
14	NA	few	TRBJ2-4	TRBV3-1	TGTGCCAGCAGCCAAGCCAGGAACAAAAACATTCAGTACTTC	CASSQARNKNIQYF
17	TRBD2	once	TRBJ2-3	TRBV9	TGTGCCAGCAGCGTAACTAGCGGGAGCCCGGGCCCAGATACGCAGTATTTT	CASSVTSGSPGPDTQYF
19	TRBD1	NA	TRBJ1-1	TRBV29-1	TGCAGCGTTGAATCAAAGGGCGGGGCAGGGGGGCCATGGAACACTGAAGCTTTCTTT	CSVESKGGAGGPWNTEAFF
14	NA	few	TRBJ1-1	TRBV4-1	TGCGCCAGCAGCCAAGATATAATTTCGGCTGAAGCTTTCTTT	CASSQDIISAEAFF
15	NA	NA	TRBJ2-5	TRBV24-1	TGTGCCACCAGTGATCCATCGACTAGAGGAGAGACCCAGTACTTC	CATSDPSTRGETQYF
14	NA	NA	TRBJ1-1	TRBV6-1	TGTGCCAGCAGTACGGACACCCTGAACACTGAAGCTTTCTTT	CASSTDTLNTEAFF
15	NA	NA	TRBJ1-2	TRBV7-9	TGTGCCAGCAGCTTAGACCAGGGTCTTCGCTATGGCTACACCTTC	CASSLDQGLRYGYTF
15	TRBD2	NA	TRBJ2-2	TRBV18	TGTGCCAGCTCACCACTAGCGGGGGTCGCCGGGGAGCTGTTTTTT	CASSPLAGVAGELFF
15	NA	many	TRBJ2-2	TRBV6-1	TGTGCCAGCAGTGAATTGGGGCGCACAACCGGGGAGCTGTTTTTT	CASSELGRTTGELFF
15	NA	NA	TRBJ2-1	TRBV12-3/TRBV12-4	TGTGCCAGCAGTTTAGAGGGGGCGGGAATCAATGAGCAGTTCTTC	CASSLEGAGINEQFF
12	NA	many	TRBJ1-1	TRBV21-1	TGTGCCAGCAGCAATATCGGGGTAGAAGCTTTCTTT	CASSNIGVEAFF
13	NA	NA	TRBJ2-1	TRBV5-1	TGCGCCAGCAGCTCGACCCTAGGCAATGAGCAGTTCTTC	CASSSTLGNEQFF
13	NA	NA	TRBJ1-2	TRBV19	TGTGCCAGTATAAGTCAGGGTACCTATGGCTACACCTTC	CASISQGTYGYTF
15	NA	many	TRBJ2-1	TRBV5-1	TGCGCCAGCAGCTTGGTGCTGGCCTCCTACAATGAGCAGTTCTTC	CASSLVLASYNEQFF
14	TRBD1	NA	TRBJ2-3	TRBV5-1	TGCGCCAGTGCACGGGACAGCGGCACAGATACGCAGTATTTT	CASARDSGTDTQYF
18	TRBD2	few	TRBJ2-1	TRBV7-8	TGTGCCAGCAGCTTAGAACGCGGTAGCGGGAGGGCAGGAAATGAGCAGTTCTTC	CASSLERGSGRAGNEQFF
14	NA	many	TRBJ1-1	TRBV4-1	TGCGCCAGCAGCCGGGGGACAACGAACACTGAAGCTTTCTTT	CASSRGTTNTEAFF
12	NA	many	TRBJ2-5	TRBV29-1	TGCAGCGTTGAAGTGGGGCAAGAGACCCAGTACTTC	CSVEVGQETQYF
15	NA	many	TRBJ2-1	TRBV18	TGTGCCAGCTCACCATCGGCGGGGTCCTACAATGAGCAGTTCTTC	CASSPSAGSYNEQFF
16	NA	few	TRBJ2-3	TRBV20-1	TGCAGTGCTAGAGATTTCAGGGGCCCCACCACAGATACGCAGTATTTT	CSARDFRGPTTDTQYF
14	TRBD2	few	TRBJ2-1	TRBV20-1	TGCAGTGCTAGACAACTAGCGGGTTACAATGAGCAGTTCTTC	CSARQLAGYNEQFF